The 20 T cell receptor beta chains below all came from one sample that was sequenced in a study of regulatory T cells in long-lasting Graves disease. Time point of the sample: persistent/refractory GD, antithyroid drugs over 5 years with positive TRAb. Construction of the TCR library relied on RNA isolated from PBMCs. Sequencing libraries for TCR beta were prepared with iRepertoire HTBI primers and Arm-PCR of CDR3 regions. TCRdb independently ran MiXCR on the multiplex PCR reads; one entry per CDR3 protein. Of fewer than 400,000 distinct CDR3 sequences in the sample, roughly 20% were seen once. The material sequenced was peripheral blood mononuclear cells (PBMCs), taken when the disease was refractory, from a patient treated with antithyroid drugs. These receptors were obtained from a female donor with Graves disease.

The sample holds many counts of this clonotype. V gene TRBV2 combines with J gene TRBJ2-5, with 9 nucleotides matching TRBD1. The CDR3 is 13 residues long. V dropped 6 bases and J dropped 5; count of bases not matched to a gene: 4. Germline CDR1 reads SNHLY; CDR2 reads FYNNEI. This CDR3 reads CASSGQGMETQYF. CDR3 DNA sequence: TGTGCCAGCAGCGGACAGGGGATGGAGACCCAGTACTTC.

V is TRBV5-1 and J is TRBJ1-2, with 8 bases matching TRBD1. The CDR3 is 15 residues long. The trim removed 0 bases at V and 2 bases at J, leaving 3 bases unmatched. Germline V gives CDR1 SGHRS, CDR2 YFSETQ. The CDR3 coding sequence is TGCGCCAGCAGCTTGGATGGACAGGGAAACTATGGCTACACCTTC. It codes for CASSLDGQGNYGYTF.

This clonotype was detected ten times or more. V gene TRBV12-3 or TRBV12-4 combines with J gene TRBJ1-5; 9 bases are a match to TRBD1. The V gene end was trimmed by 4 bases and the J gene end by 2 bases; junction bases not matched to a gene: 3. The CDR3 is made up of 15 amino acids. DNA of the CDR3: TGTGCCAGCAGTTCTACAGGGGGCGGCAATCAGCCCCAGCATTTT. It encodes CASSSTGGGNQPQHF.

This clonotype has only one observation. CDR3 protein: CSARAGAGVANTGELFF. In nucleotides, the CDR3 is TGCAGTGCTAGAGCGGGGGCAGGGGTCGCGAACACCGGGGAGCTGTTTTTT. The chain is built from TRBV20-1 and TRBJ2-2; either TRBD1 or TRBD2 may supply D (6 bases each). This CDR3 region has 17 residues. Germline V gives CDR1 DFQATT, CDR2 SNEGSKA (reference sequence). Trimming took off 1 base at V and 0 bases at J, with 15 bases between the two ends.

This clonotype came up a few times. The chain carries TRBV20-1 and TRBJ2-5, with 10 bases matching TRBD2. This CDR3 has 15 residues. CDR1 DFQATT and CDR2 SNEGSKA come from the germline V gene (reference sequence). Losses at the gene ends were 2 bases for V and 4 bases for J; bases not matched to a gene: 7. The CDR3 loop reads CSARSAGGKRETQYF. The CDR3 bases are TGCAGTGCTAGATCAGCGGGAGGGAAAAGAGAGACCCAGTACTTC.

This clonotype occurred many times. The chain carries TRBV2 and TRBJ2-5; tentatively, D is TRBD1 or TRBD2 (6 bases each). Trimming removed 6 bases at V and 14 bases at J, with 16 bases between. Germline-derived CDR1 and CDR2 are SNHLY and FYNNEI. This CDR3 region has 11 residues. The CDR3 spells CASRGGRANYF. Here the CDR3 DNA reads TGTGCCAGCAGGGGGGGCCGCGCCAATTACTTC. Full variable domain (missing parts from reference TRBV2 and TRBJ2-5): EPEVTQTPSHQVTQMGQEVILRCVPISNHLYFYWYRQILGQKVEFLVSFYNNEISEKSEIFDDQFSVERPDGSNFTLKIRSTKLEDSAMYFCASRGGRANYFGPGTRLLVL.

This clonotype was detected many times. As DNA, the CDR3 is TGTGCCAGCACCTCGGGACAGGGGTCACACGAGCAGTACTTC. Its translation: CASTSGQGSHEQYF. This chain links TRBV27 with TRBJ2-7; 10 nucleotides line up with TRBD1. The CDR3 has 14 residues. J lost 5 bases, V lost 7 bases, and 8 bases had no gene match. Germline V gene lookup returns CDR1 MNHEY and CDR2 SMNVEV (reference sequence).

V gene TRBV7-2 combines with J gene TRBJ2-5, with no clear D. The CDR3 contains 12 residues. V was shortened by 5 bases and J by 3 bases, with 7 bases between the two germline ends. The germline gives CDR1 SGHTA, CDR2 FQGNSA. The CDR3: CASSTNEETQYF. The CDR3 bases are TGTGCCAGCAGCACTAATGAAGAGACCCAGTACTTC.

This clonotype was observed many times. V gene TRBV4-3 combines with J gene TRBJ2-7; D tentatively fits TRBD1 or TRBD2 (5 bases each). Germline V gene data show CDR1 as LGHNA and CDR2 as YSLEER. V shed 0 bases and J shed 0 bases, with 9 bases lying between them. The CDR3 length is 15 residues. The CDR3 DNA follows: TGCGCCAGCAGCCAAGACCAGAGGGGCTCCTACGAGCAGTACTTC. Translated, it gives CASSQDQRGSYEQYF.

This clonotype was seen at least ten times. The CDR3 DNA is TGTGCCAGCAGACCTCTTAGACAGGGGATCCCCTACGAGCAGTACTTC. Translating gives CASRPLRQGIPYEQYF. V and J are TRBV27 and TRBJ2-7, with 8 nucleotides matching TRBD1. Germline assignment: CDR1 MNHEY and CDR2 SMNVEV (reference sequence). The CDR3 loop spans 16 amino acids. J was trimmed by 2 bases and V by 6 bases; bases with no gene match: 12.

This clonotype appeared many times. This chain joins TRBV3-1 and TRBJ2-2; the match to TRBD2 covers 7 bases. The germline CDR1 and CDR2 sequences are LGHDT and YNNKEL (reference sequence). The J segment lost 6 bases and the V segment lost 0 bases, leaving 7 bases of the junction unmatched. The CDR3 is made up of 16 amino acids. The CDR3 DNA follows: TGTGCCAGCAGCCAAGAACAGACTAGCTTGGCCGGGGAGCTGTTTTTT. Translating gives CASSQEQTSLAGELFF.

Ten or more counts support this clonotype. V usage is TRBV20-1 and J usage is TRBJ2-7; D unresolved. The CDR3 is 14 residues long. Trimming pared 1 base from V and 3 bases from J, leaving 13 bases between. Germline V lookup: CDR1 DFQATT, CDR2 SNEGSKA (reference sequence). For the CDR3, the DNA is TGCAGTGCTAGAGCGGACGGGCCCCTCTACGAGCAGTACTTC. This translates into CSARADGPLYEQYF.

This clonotype showed up many times. The V call is TRBV29-1, the J call TRBJ2-7; 13 nucleotides line up with TRBD2. Germline loops: CDR1 SQVTM, CDR2 ANQGSEA. V lost 6 bases and J lost 7; bases outside the gene matches: 9. The CDR3 has 14 residues. The CDR3 reads CSVAEPGLAGEQYF. In DNA form, the CDR3 reads TGCAGCGTCGCGGAACCGGGACTAGCGGGAGAGCAGTACTTC.

Regarding this clonotype: A much bigger clone sits one base away, suggesting this may be a read error. The rearrangement links TRBV6-2 or TRBV6-3 to TRBJ1-1, with no clear D. This CDR3 spans 12 amino acids. Trimming removed 2 bases from V and 3 bases from J, with 4 bases in between. Germline loops: CDR1 MNHEY, CDR2 SVGEGT. The CDR3 DNA follows: TGTGCCAGCAGTTACAGGGACACTGAAGCTTTCTTT. Translated: CASSYRDTEAFF.

This clonotype was seen ten or more times. The chain couples TRBV28 to TRBJ2-5, with D tentatively TRBD1 (5 bases). Germline CDR1 MDHEN, CDR2 SYDVKM. Trimming removed 2 bases at V and 1 base at J, with 11 bases between. This CDR3 spans 15 amino acids. For the CDR3, the DNA is TGTGCCAGCAGTTTAAGGTCCGACAGCCAAGAGACCCAGTACTTC. Its protein is CASSLRSDSQETQYF.

This clonotype has ten or more counts. The chain combines TRBV7-3 with TRBJ1-1; D gene uncertain. The ends were cut back, 1 base at V and 4 bases at J, with 13 bases in the middle. CDR1 is SGHTA, CDR2 FQGTGA, per germline. This CDR3 region has 15 residues. The CDR3, as DNA: TGTGCCAGCAGCTTAATTCGGGTGGGTAGCACTGAAGCTTTCTTT. Its translation: CASSLIRVGSTEAFF.

At least ten counts were recorded for this clonotype. The V and J genes are TRBV6-5 and TRBJ2-5; 7 bases are a match to TRBD2. The ends lost 4 bases at V and 2 bases at J; junction bases unmatched: 7. The germline V gene encodes CDR1 MNHEY and CDR2 SVGAGI. The CDR3 has 15 amino acids. The CDR3 loop is CASSSGLQIQETQYF. In DNA form, the CDR3 reads TGTGCCAGCAGTTCGGGACTACAAATTCAAGAGACCCAGTACTTC.

The V gene is TRBV30, the J gene TRBJ2-7; the match to TRBD1 covers 9 bases. Germline lookup yields CDR1 GTSNPN and CDR2 SVGIG (reference sequence). The V gene end was trimmed by 4 bases and the J gene end by 7 bases; junction bases not matched to a gene: 5. The CDR3 covers 12 residues. The CDR3 loop is CAWKPGQGEQYF. As DNA, the CDR3 is TGTGCCTGGAAACCGGGACAGGGAGAGCAGTACTTC.

The genes are TRBV19 and TRBJ2-3; the D is unclear. This CDR3 spans 13 amino acids. Deletions cut 7 bases from V and 3 bases from J, with 11 bases between. Germline values: CDR1 LNHDA, CDR2 SQIVND (reference sequence). This CDR3 reads CASIESNTDTQYF. The CDR3, as DNA: TGTGCCAGTATTGAGAGTAATACAGATACGCAGTATTTT. Full variable domain (outside the CDR3, taken from reference TRBV19 and TRBJ2-3): DGGITQSPKYLFRKEGQNVTLSCEQNLNHDAMYWYRQDPGQGLRLIYYSQIVNDFQKGDIAEGYSVSREKKESFPLTVTSAQKNPTAFYLCASIESNTDTQYFGPGTRLTVL.

In its sample, this clonotype was seen a few times. This sequence joins TRBV27 and TRBJ2-7, with D possibly being TRBD2 (6 bases). The CDR3 consists of 13 residues. CDR1 MNHEY and CDR2 SMNVEV come from the germline V gene (reference sequence). Trimming took off 10 bases at V and 7 bases at J, with 20 bases between the two ends. The DNA of the CDR3 is TGTGCCACCGCCGCGGGCGGGAATCTAGAGCAGTACTTC. It is translated as CATAAGGNLEQYF.